This TCR beta chain was sequenced for a study of blood T cell repertoires in COVID-19. Libraries were prepared by immunoSEQ multiplex PCR; TCRdb keeps only in-frame clonotypes and omits some of them. The sample shows 85,000 to 130,000 clones, approximately 88% of them seen only once. Germline-derived CDR1 and CDR2 are LGHNA and YSLEER. With 0 bases clipped from V and 4 bases from J, the junction kept 10 bases outside the gene matches. The CDR3 has 18 amino acids. The clonotype was recovered from a man in his 60s with acute or convalescent COVID-19. Sequenced: peripheral blood. The V call is TRBV4-3, the J call TRBJ2-2; 8 bases map to TRBD2. The CDR3 loop is CASSQDSYGRESTGELFF. In DNA form, the CDR3 reads TGCGCCAGCAGCCAAGATTCCTACGGGAGGGAATCCACCGGGGAGCTGTTTTTT.